A single sample is the source of the 31 T cell receptor beta chains below, sequenced in a study of blood T cells in healthy people across ages. Together with a sample-barcoded 5' primer, a J-beta primer mix was included in a second PCR lasting about 7 to 11 cycles. TCRdb called the 5' RACE reads again in MiXCR, with one record for every CDR3 protein. The sample lists roughly 1.9 million distinct CDR3 sequences; around 40% were seen once. Sample: blood. All receptors derive from a human donor in good health.

This clonotype occurred a few times. The chain uses TRBV4-2 and TRBJ2-3, with 12 bases fitting TRBD2. The CDR3 extends over 16 amino acids. Germline CDR1 and CDR2: LGHNA and YNFKEQ. Unmatched junction bases numbered 3, after V lost 1 base and J lost 4 bases. The CDR3 region is CASSQVASGGADTQYF. CDR3 DNA: TGTGCCAGCAGCCAAGTCGCTAGCGGGGGGGCAGATACGCAGTATTTT.

CDR3 sequence reads: CASSLRGGHNQPQHF. The CDR3 region has the DNA TGTGCCAGCAGCCTCAGGGGAGGGCACAATCAGCCCCAGCATTTT. J is TRBJ1-5 and V is TRBV7-8; the D gene is possibly TRBD1 (6 bases). Between the trimmed V and J ends, which lost 5 bases and 3 bases, there was a span of 14 bases. The CDR3 is 15 amino acids. Germline V gene lookup returns CDR1 SGHVS and CDR2 FQNEAQ.

The sample holds a few counts of this clonotype. The genes are TRBV4-1 and TRBJ1-4; D gene unclear. This CDR3 comprises 14 residues. V lost 5 bases to trimming and J lost 7 bases, with 14 bases between them. From germline, CDR1 is MGHRA and CDR2 YSYEKL. The CDR3, as DNA: TGCGCCAGCAGCTCCTTGGGTATTCGTGAAAAACTGTTTTTT. Translation gives CASSSLGIREKLFF.

The rearrangement links TRBV2 to TRBJ2-7; possibly TRBD2 for D (6 bases). CDR3 length: 13 residues. Germline CDR1 is SNHLY and CDR2 is FYNNEI. With 6 bases removed from V and 3 bases from J, the gap between germline ends came to 12 bases. The CDR3 is CASSGLNLYEQYF. The CDR3 bases are TGTGCCAGCAGCGGACTAAATCTCTACGAGCAGTACTTC. Full variable domain (outside the CDR3, taken from reference TRBV2 and TRBJ2-7): EPEVTQTPSHQVTQMGQEVILRCVPISNHLYFYWYRQILGQKVEFLVSFYNNEISEKSEIFDDQFSVERPDGSNFTLKIRSTKLEDSAMYFCASSGLNLYEQYFGPGTRLTVT.

Notes on this clonotype: A junction end diverges from the germline sequence, so it may reflect a read error. The CDR3 DNA is TGCAGTGCGCATGAATCGACAGGGGGTGACTATGGCCACACCTTC. Amino acid sequence: CSAHESTGGDYGHTF. This chain connects TRBV20-1 to TRBJ1-2; 9 bases map to TRBD1. Germline V lookup: CDR1 DFQATT, CDR2 SNEGSKA (reference sequence). The CDR3 is made up of 15 amino acids.

The CDR3 DNA follows: TGTGCCAGCAGGGCTACTGATTGGACAGGGCTCAACACTGAAGCTTTCTTT. Protein product: CASRATDWTGLNTEAFF. The chain recombines TRBV12-3 or TRBV12-4 with TRBJ1-1, with TRBD1 matching 8 bases. This CDR3 spans 17 amino acids. J gave up 2 bases and V 6 bases, and 14 bases lay outside the gene matches.

This clonotype was seen ten or more times. The genes are TRBV7-9 and TRBJ2-7; possible D gene TRBD1, 7 bases. Trimming took 1 base from V and 5 from J, leaving 15 bases between them. The germline V gene encodes CDR1 SEHNR and CDR2 FQNEAQ (reference sequence). The length of the CDR3 is 15 residues. The chain's CDR3 is CASSLVGRGAHEQYF. The CDR3 region has the DNA TGTGCCAGCAGCTTAGTCGGCAGGGGGGCCCACGAGCAGTACTTC.

V gene TRBV12-3 or TRBV12-4 combines with J gene TRBJ1-5; D is perhaps TRBD1 (5 bases). V lost 4 bases to trimming and J lost 3 bases, with 10 bases between them. This CDR3 is built from 14 residues. This CDR3 reads CASSSDRYNQPQHF. DNA of the CDR3: TGTGCCAGCAGTTCCGACAGATACAATCAGCCCCAGCATTTT.

The chain combines TRBV9 with TRBJ2-1; 16 positions agree with TRBD2. The CDR3 runs to 18 residues. J gave up 2 bases and V 0 bases, and 2 bases lay outside the gene matches. The germline V gene encodes CDR1 SGDLS and CDR2 YYNGEE. CDR3 loop: CASSVEGLAGGTYNEQFF. The CDR3 DNA is TGTGCCAGCAGCGTAGAGGGACTAGCGGGGGGGACCTACAATGAGCAGTTCTTC. The whole variable domain, filled in from reference TRBV9 and TRBJ2-1, reads DSGVTQTPKHLITATGQRVTLRCSPRSGDLSVYWYQQSLDQGLQFLIQYYNGEERAKGNILERFSAQQFPDLHSELNLSSLELGDSALYFCASSVEGLAGGTYNEQFFGPGTRLTVL.

Only a few counts were recorded for this clonotype. This chain links TRBV29-1 with TRBJ2-1, with 13 bases identical to TRBD2. Trimming cost V 8 bases and J 7 bases; bases outside gene matches: 8. The germline CDR1 and CDR2 sequences are SQVTM and ANQGSEA. This CDR3 comprises 14 residues. The CDR3 reads CSLQLAGGRNEQFF. The DNA of the CDR3 is TGCAGCCTTCAACTAGCGGGGGGGCGGAATGAGCAGTTCTTC.

J is TRBJ1-2 and V is TRBV10-3, with 7 nucleotides matching TRBD1. V lost 11 bases, J lost 8 bases, and 11 bases stayed unmatched. Germline V lookup: CDR1 ENHRY, CDR2 SYGVKD. This CDR3 is built from 12 residues. This CDR3 is CASTGDRSGYTF. CDR3 in DNA: TGTGCCTCAACAGGGGATCGGTCGGGCTACACCTTC.

This rearrangement joins TRBV19 to TRBJ2-7; 10 positions match TRBD1. Germline trimming cut 7 bases from V and 3 bases from J; bases unmatched to any gene: 6. Germline V gene lookup returns CDR1 LNHDA and CDR2 SQIVND (reference sequence). The CDR3 has 14 amino acids. The chain's CDR3 is CASTPRTGGYEQYF. The CDR3 coding sequence is TGTGCCAGTACCCCGAGGACAGGGGGCTACGAGCAGTACTTC.

In its sample, this clonotype was seen a few times. J is TRBJ2-5 and V is TRBV15, with D possibly matching TRBD2 (5 bases). This CDR3 is 14 amino acids long. The germline CDR1 and CDR2 sequences are LNHNV and YYDKDF (reference sequence). The V gene lost 3 bases and the J gene lost 3 bases, with 11 bases spanning the gap. The CDR3 DNA is TGTGCCACCAGCAGTTCCAGAGGGAAAGAGACCCAGTACTTC. Translating gives CATSSSRGKETQYF.

This clonotype was counted many times. V gene TRBV7-8 combines with J gene TRBJ2-5; the match to TRBD2 covers 8 bases. The CDR3 has 17 amino acids. Germline CDR1 SGHVS, CDR2 FQNEAQ. With 0 bases clipped from V and 2 bases from J, the junction kept 8 bases outside the gene matches. The CDR3 spells CASSLARTGGNQETQYF. CDR3 coding DNA: TGTGCCAGCAGCTTAGCTCGGACGGGGGGGAATCAAGAGACCCAGTACTTC.

The chain employs TRBV12-3 or TRBV12-4 and TRBJ2-5, with 7 bases that match TRBD2. The CDR3 sequence is 13 residues long. With 6 bases clipped from V and 4 bases from J, the junction kept 5 bases outside the gene matches. CDR3 sequence reads: CASSPWEGETQYF. The CDR3 DNA follows: TGTGCCAGCAGCCCTTGGGAGGGAGAGACCCAGTACTTC.

This chain joins TRBV11-3 and TRBJ2-7; 7 nucleotides agree with TRBD2. Trimming took 7 bases from V and 4 from J; bases not matched to a gene: 10. The germline CDR1 and CDR2 sequences are SGHNT and YENEEA. This CDR3 region has 14 residues. The CDR3 loop reads CASTPGWEGYEQYF. The CDR3 bases are TGTGCCAGCACCCCCGGATGGGAGGGATACGAGCAGTACTTC.

The chain joins TRBV28 to TRBJ1-4; 7 bases align to TRBD1. Trimming cost V 5 bases and J 7 bases; bases outside gene matches: 7. From germline, CDR1 is MDHEN and CDR2 SYDVKM. The CDR3 totals 14 residues. The CDR3 reads CASSERGLGEKLFF. Written as DNA, the CDR3 is TGTGCCAGCAGTGAGAGGGGGCTGGGTGAAAAACTGTTTTTT.

The V and J genes are TRBV6-6 and TRBJ1-5; D uncertain. Trimming cost V 0 bases and J 5 bases, with 8 bases left between them. The CDR3 length is 14 residues. Per the germline V gene, CDR1 is MNHNY and CDR2 is SVGAGI (reference sequence). CDR3 sequence (DNA): TGTGCCAGCAGTTACTCGTCGAGCTATCAGCCCCAGCATTTT. Translating it yields CASSYSSSYQPQHF.

The chain recombines TRBV15 with TRBJ1-5, with D possibly matching TRBD1 (5 bases). This CDR3 comprises 14 residues. The V end lost 7 bases, the J end lost 4 bases, and 14 bases lay between the germline ends. Germline-derived CDR1 and CDR2 are LNHNV and YYDKDF (reference sequence). This CDR3 is CATTSGRQNQPQHF. In nucleotides, the CDR3 is TGTGCCACCACTTCGGGACGGCAAAATCAGCCCCAGCATTTT.

As regards this clonotype: The junction departs from the called germline gene at one end, perhaps through a read error. This chain uses TRBV12-5 with TRBJ2-4, with TRBD2 as a possible D gene (5 bases). Matching the DNA end better, TRBJ2-7 makes the J call doubtful. The CDR3 has 11 residues. Per germline, CDR1 LGHNT and CDR2 FRNRAP. CDR3 sequence: CTSGNNYEQYF. DNA of the CDR3: TGTACTAGTGGGAACAACTACGAGCAGTACTTC.

The V and J genes are TRBV5-5 and TRBJ1-1; TRBD1 aligns across 8 bases. Germline CDR1 is SGHKS and CDR2 is YYEKEE (reference sequence). J gave up 3 bases and V 7 bases, and 5 bases lay outside the gene matches. The CDR3 covers 13 residues. The CDR3: CASLEQGDTEAFF. The CDR3 DNA sequence: TGTGCCAGCCTCGAACAGGGGGACACTGAAGCTTTCTTT.

The genes are TRBV7-2 and TRBJ2-5; 7 bases fit TRBD2. This CDR3 is built from 16 residues. Unmatched junction bases numbered 14, after V lost 5 bases and J lost 5 bases. Germline values: CDR1 SGHTA, CDR2 FQGNSA. The CDR3, as DNA: TGTGCCAGCAGCCCCCGACGGACGGGGGGATCGGAGACCCAGTACTTC. Encoded protein: CASSPRRTGGSETQYF. The full variable domain, completed using reference TRBV7-2 and TRBJ2-5, is GAGVSQSPSNKVTEKGKDVELRCDPISGHTALYWYRQSLGQGLEFLIYFQGNSAPDKSGLPSDRFSAERTGGSVSTLTIQRTQQEDSAVYLCASSPRRTGGSETQYFGPGTRLLVL.

This chain connects TRBV7-6 to TRBJ2-3; the match to TRBD1 covers 8 bases. The V and J ends lost 5 bases and 3 bases, in that order; junction bases with no gene match: 10. This CDR3 contains 16 residues. Germline V gene sequence: CDR1 SGHVS, CDR2 FNYEAQ. CDR3 loop: CASSARQGTYTDTQYF. The CDR3 nucleotides read TGTGCCAGCAGCGCCCGACAGGGGACATATACAGATACGCAGTATTTT.

V and J are TRBV9 and TRBJ2-6; D gene unclear. The CDR3 extends over 15 amino acids. From germline, CDR1 is SGDLS and CDR2 YYNGEE. Trimming removed 4 bases at V and 4 bases at J, with 12 bases between. The CDR3, as DNA: TGTGCCAGCAGCAGGGCCTTTGGAGGGGCCAACGTCCTGACTTTC. Amino acids: CASSRAFGGANVLTF.

The CDR3 protein is CASIWRTGGFYGYTF. The CDR3 DNA follows: TGTGCCAGCATTTGGAGAACAGGGGGCTTTTATGGCTACACCTTC. The chain employs TRBV2 and TRBJ1-2; 9 bases map to TRBD1. The CDR3 runs 15 residues. The J segment lost 5 bases and the V segment lost 7 bases, leaving 11 bases of the junction unmatched. Germline V gene data show CDR1 as SNHLY and CDR2 as FYNNEI.

This clonotype was counted only a few times. CDR3 amino acids: CASSPLDRIVATNEKLFF. As DNA, the CDR3 is TGTGCCAGCAGCCCCTTGGACAGGATAGTTGCAACTAATGAAAAACTGTTTTTT. The genes are TRBV5-5 and TRBJ1-4; the match to TRBD1 covers 7 bases. The CDR3 consists of 18 residues. Germline V gives CDR1 SGHKS, CDR2 YYEKEE (reference sequence). V trimming: 4 bases; J trimming: 0 bases; junction bases outside the gene matches: 12.

V gene TRBV20-1 combines with J gene TRBJ1-1, with D unclear. The germline V gene has CDR1 DFQATT and CDR2 SNEGSKA (reference sequence). V lost 5 bases, J lost 3 bases, and 13 bases lay in between. The length of the CDR3 is 13 residues. CDR3 bases: TGCAGTGCTCTTCCAAACTTGGACACTGAAGCTTTCTTT. It translates to CSALPNLDTEAFF.

This clonotype was detected a few times. The chain uses TRBV27 and TRBJ2-7; weak D call: TRBD1 (5 bases). CDR1 MNHEY and CDR2 SMNVEV come from the germline V gene (reference sequence). The CDR3 totals 14 residues. The V end lost 3 bases, the J end lost 2 bases, and 11 bases lay between the germline ends. In nucleotides, the CDR3 is TGTGCCAGCAGTTTCGGACACAGCACCTACGAGCAGTACTTC. Translation: CASSFGHSTYEQYF.

This clonotype showed up just a few times. CDR3: CSAKNRGQSYEQYF. The CDR3 DNA follows: TGCAGTGCGAAAAACAGGGGGCAATCCTACGAGCAGTACTTC. V and J are TRBV20-1 and TRBJ2-7, with TRBD1 matching 9 bases. The germline gives CDR1 DFQATT, CDR2 SNEGSKA (reference sequence). Losses at the gene ends were 6 bases for V and 1 base for J; bases not matched to a gene: 7. CDR3 length: 14 residues.

This clonotype was counted a few times. V gene TRBV20-1 combines with J gene TRBJ1-2; D gene ambiguous. This CDR3 contains 15 residues. CDR1 DFQATT and CDR2 SNEGSKA come from the germline V gene (reference sequence). Trimming shortened V by 3 bases and J by 3 bases, and 17 bases separated the two germline ends. CDR3: CSARPSERGDYGYTF. The DNA for the CDR3 is TGCAGTGCTAGGCCCTCCGAGCGTGGGGACTATGGCTACACCTTC.

This clonotype was seen more than once but under ten times. The chain combines TRBV10-3 with TRBJ2-7, with D possibly being TRBD1 or TRBD2 (5 bases each). The CDR3 runs to 13 residues. Germline assignment: CDR1 ENHRY and CDR2 SYGVKD. V lost 8 bases and J lost 0, with 11 bases in between. DNA for the CDR3: TGTGCCATCGGGGACGGCACCTCCTACGAGCAGTACTTC. Its translation: CAIGDGTSYEQYF.